The 14 T cell receptor beta chains reported below all come from one sample, sequenced in a study of T cells after yellow fever vaccination. From the 5' RACE reads, TCRdb called clonotypes with MiXCR, one entry per CDR3 protein. This sample has some 350,000 distinct CDR3 sequences, with 3% to 4.5% found just once. The sequencing here drew on PBMCs, taken 5 days after the yellow fever booster vaccination. These receptors all stem from a young man who received the YFV17D yellow fever vaccine.

This clonotype was picked up many times. J is TRBJ1-6 and V is TRBV5-1; D call uncertain. CDR3 size: 12 residues. Germline CDR1 and CDR2: SGHRS and YFSETQ. The germline V and J ends were trimmed by 0 bases and 11 bases, with 6 bases remaining between them. CDR3 in amino acids: CASSLDRPPLHF. DNA of the CDR3: TGCGCCAGCAGCTTGGACCGGCCACCCCTCCACTTT.

There are a few counts of this clonotype. The chain recombines TRBV12-3 or TRBV12-4 with TRBJ2-5; D uncertain. Deletions cut 1 base from V and 5 bases from J, with 17 bases between. The CDR3 is made up of 16 amino acids. The CDR3 DNA reads as TGTGCCAGCAGTTTAGGGTCGGCCAGCCCCGGGGAGACCCAGTACTTC. This sequence encodes CASSLGSASPGETQYF.

The chain carries TRBV29-1 and TRBJ1-1; D remains ambiguous. Deletions cut 4 bases from V and 6 bases from J, with 15 bases between. Per the germline V gene, CDR1 is SQVTM and CDR2 is ANQGSEA. The CDR3 extends over 13 amino acids. The CDR3 loop reads CSVVALEIAEAFF. CDR3 bases: TGCAGCGTTGTAGCTTTGGAAATCGCTGAAGCTTTCTTT. The full variable domain, its missing parts supplied by reference TRBV29-1 and TRBJ1-1, is SAVISQKPSRDICQRGTSLTIQCQVDSQVTMMFWYRQQPGQSLTLIATANQGSEATYESGFVIDKFPISRPNLTFSTLTVSNMSPEDSSIYLCSVVALEIAEAFFGQGTRLTVV.

V is TRBV12-3 or TRBV12-4 and J is TRBJ2-7; tentative D call: TRBD2 (6 bases). Trimming took 8 bases from V and 2 from J, leaving 10 bases between them. This CDR3 has 12 residues. The CDR3 sequence is CASVGRTYEQYF. The CDR3, as DNA: TGTGCCAGCGTAGGGAGGACCTACGAGCAGTACTTC.

This clonotype turned up a few times. The J gene is TRBJ1-1, the V gene TRBV12-3 or TRBV12-4; 8 bases line up with TRBD1. V was clipped by 5 bases and J by 6 bases; unmatched bases: 11. The CDR3 has 15 amino acids. The CDR3 spells CASSPTDREGAEAFF. The CDR3 nucleotides read TGTGCCAGCAGTCCCACGGACAGGGAGGGTGCTGAAGCTTTCTTT.

A few counts support this clonotype. V and J are TRBV7-2 and TRBJ1-5, with D possibly matching TRBD1 (6 bases). Germline loops: CDR1 SGHTA, CDR2 FQGNSA. This CDR3 is 13 amino acids long. Trimming shortened V by 8 bases and J by 4 bases, and 12 bases separated the two germline ends. For the CDR3, the DNA is TGTGCCAGCGGATTCAGGGGTAATCAGCCCCAGCATTTT. It is translated as CASGFRGNQPQHF.

The chain carries TRBV12-3 or TRBV12-4 and TRBJ1-4, with D maybe TRBD1 (5 bases). The CDR3 loop spans 14 amino acids. Trimming removed 5 bases at V and 7 bases at J, with 14 bases between. As DNA, the CDR3 is TGTGCCAGCAGTCTCCGGGTGGGGGGTGAAAAACTGTTTTTT. It is translated as CASSLRVGGEKLFF.

This clonotype was detected many times. The chain combines TRBV5-6 with TRBJ2-7; 9 bases map to TRBD1. Germline V gives CDR1 SGHDT, CDR2 YYEEEE. V was pared by 4 bases and J by 5 bases, with 13 bases of the junction left unmatched. The CDR3 is 16 amino acids. The CDR3 nucleotides are TGTGCCAGCAGCATTTGGACAGGGGTATACCACAACGAGCAGTACTTC. Amino acid sequence: CASSIWTGVYHNEQYF.

The chain uses TRBV2 and TRBJ1-2, with D uncertain. The CDR3 is made up of 15 amino acids. Trimming left V 4 bases short and J 5 bases short, with 17 bases between. Germline assignment: CDR1 SNHLY and CDR2 FYNNEI. In DNA, the CDR3 is TGTGCCAGCAGTGCCGACACTCAACGGATTTATGGCTACACCTTC. Translating it yields CASSADTQRIYGYTF.

This clonotype was counted many times. V usage is TRBV9 and J usage is TRBJ2-5; 12 bases are a match to TRBD2. The CDR3 covers 18 residues. Germline-derived CDR1 and CDR2 are SGDLS and YYNGEE. V was clipped by 1 base and J by 3 bases; unmatched bases: 10. CDR3 sequence (DNA): TGTGCCAGCAGCGTAACCCTGGCTAGCGGGGGGGCCGAAGAGACCCAGTACTTC. Residues: CASSVTLASGGAEETQYF.

This chain connects TRBV10-3 to TRBJ2-1; 10 bases match TRBD2. From germline, CDR1 is ENHRY and CDR2 SYGVKD. CDR3 length: 20 residues. V was clipped by 2 bases and J by 4 bases; unmatched bases: 17. The CDR3 protein is CAISEEASGGQYLVYNEQFF. CDR3 DNA sequence: TGTGCCATCAGTGAGGAGGCTAGCGGGGGCCAATACCTAGTTTACAATGAGCAGTTCTTC.

DNA for the CDR3: TGTGCCATCAGCGGGACAGCTAGCAATCAGCCCCAGCATTTT. It specifies CAISGTASNQPQHF. The V and J genes are TRBV10-3 and TRBJ1-5; TRBD1 agrees at 7 bases. Germline lookup yields CDR1 ENHRY and CDR2 SYGVKD. The CDR3 consists of 14 residues. J was trimmed by 0 bases and V by 6 bases; bases with no gene match: 2.

This clonotype has a count of ten or more. The chain couples TRBV7-2 to TRBJ2-4; no firm D call. Looked up from germline, CDR1 is SGHTA and CDR2 is FQGNSA. The CDR3 runs 16 residues. Trimming shortened V by 5 bases and J by 0 bases, and 14 bases separated the two germline ends. This CDR3 is CASSPRLGLAKNIQYF. CDR3 in DNA: TGTGCCAGCAGCCCCCGATTGGGTCTAGCCAAAAACATTCAGTACTTC.

This clonotype was counted only a few times. The chain uses TRBV5-6 and TRBJ1-1, with a weak D call TRBD1 (5 bases). The CDR3 sequence is 15 residues long. Germline assignment: CDR1 SGHDT and CDR2 YYEEEE. V shed 1 base and J shed 0 bases, with 10 bases lying between them. This CDR3 is CASSLFGGMNTEAFF. CDR3 in DNA: TGTGCCAGCAGCTTGTTCGGGGGGATGAACACTGAAGCTTTCTTT.